This T cell receptor beta chain was retrieved from a study of cytomegalovirus exposure and HLA in healthy donors. Vbeta (60) and Jbeta (13) primers were used in the PCR. The assay was immunoSEQ multiplex PCR, and TCRdb's table has in-frame clones only and misses some. This sample's clone table lists over 45,000 clones. Remarks on this clone: The antigen remains unidentified.

The donors comprised healthy bone marrow donors. Study-wide findings and caveats: The authors enumerated 180 or so TCR beta chains as linked to cytomegalovirus. Immune exposure data for these donors was limited to CMV serostatus.

The clonotype originates from a woman aged 18-30 years in good health and CMV-seronegative. The source material was PBMCs.

The CDR3 DNA follows: TGTGCCAGAAGCGCGCGACAGGAAACGAGGCAAGTAGGCTATGGCTACACCTTC. Its protein is CARSARQETRQVGYGYTF. This chain connects TRBV5-3 to TRBJ1-2; possible D gene TRBD1, 6 bases. TRBV5-3 belongs to the ORF category, with a function that is uncertain. The CDR3 contains 18 residues. Trimming left V 4 bases short and J 4 bases short, with 26 bases between.